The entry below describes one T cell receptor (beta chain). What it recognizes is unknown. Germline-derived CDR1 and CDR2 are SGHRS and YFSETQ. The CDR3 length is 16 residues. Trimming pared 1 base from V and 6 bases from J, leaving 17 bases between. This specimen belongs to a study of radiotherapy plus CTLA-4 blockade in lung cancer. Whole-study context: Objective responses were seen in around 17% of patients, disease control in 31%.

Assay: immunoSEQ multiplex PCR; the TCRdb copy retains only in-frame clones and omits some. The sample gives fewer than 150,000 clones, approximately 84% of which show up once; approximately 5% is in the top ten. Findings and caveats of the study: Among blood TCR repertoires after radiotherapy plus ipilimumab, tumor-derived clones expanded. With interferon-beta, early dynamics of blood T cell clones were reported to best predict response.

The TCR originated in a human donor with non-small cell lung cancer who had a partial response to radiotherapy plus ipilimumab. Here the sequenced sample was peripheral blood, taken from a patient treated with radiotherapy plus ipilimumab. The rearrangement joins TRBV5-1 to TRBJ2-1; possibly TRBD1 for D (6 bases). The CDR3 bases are TGCGCCAGCAGCTTGCAGGTGGCAGGGGTCGGCAATGAGCAGTTCTTC. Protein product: CASSLQVAGVGNEQFF.